The next 8 T cell receptor beta chains were all read from a single sample in a study of blood T cell repertoires in COVID-19. The assay was immunoSEQ multiplex PCR, and TCRdb's table has in-frame clones only and misses some. The repertoire consists of approximately 30,000 clones, with 75% to 90% occurring once and the leading ten covering 15%. The specimen sequenced was peripheral blood. These receptors were collected from a man in his sixties or seventies with active COVID-19.

A few counts support this clone. This rearrangement joins TRBV20-1 to TRBJ2-7; 14 bases match TRBD2. V was pared by 3 bases and J by 2 bases, with 9 bases of the junction left unmatched. From germline, CDR1 is DFQATT and CDR2 SNEGSKA (reference sequence). CDR3 size: 17 residues. CDR3: CSASSGTSGGFAYEQYF. The CDR3 DNA sequence: TGCAGTGCTAGTTCCGGGACTAGCGGGGGATTTGCCTACGAGCAGTACTTC.

CDR3 region: CASSQDPLPSHYEQYF. Written as DNA, the CDR3 is TGCGCCAGCAGCCAAGATCCCTTACCTTCACACTACGAGCAGTACTTC. This chain uses TRBV4-1 with TRBJ2-7; no definite D call. Germline V gene data show CDR1 as MGHRA and CDR2 as YSYEKL. CDR3 length: 16 amino acids. The germline V and J ends were trimmed by 0 bases and 3 bases, with 15 bases remaining between them.

This chain connects TRBV18 to TRBJ1-3; possible D gene TRBD1, 6 bases. This CDR3 is 16 amino acids long. Per the germline V gene, CDR1 is KGHSH and CDR2 is LQKENI. Trimming stripped 1 base from V and 3 bases from J, with 13 bases between. CDR3 nucleotide sequence: TGTGCCAGCTCACCACGTACGGACAGCAGTGGAAACACCATATATTTT. Its protein product is CASSPRTDSSGNTIYF.

V and J are TRBV3-1 (or the pseudogene TRBV3-2) and TRBJ1-1; D is possibly TRBD1 (5 bases). The CDR3 sequence is 14 residues long. Between the trimmed V and J ends, which lost 4 bases and 0 bases, there was a span of 9 bases. Germline CDR1 reads LGHDT; CDR2 reads YNNKEL (reference sequence). The CDR3 sequence is CASSPRGMNTEAFF. The CDR3 DNA is TGTGCCAGCAGCCCCCGGGGGATGAACACTGAAGCTTTCTTT.

The rearrangement uses TRBV5-1 and TRBJ2-1; the match to TRBD2 covers 7 bases. V shed 4 bases and J 0 bases; nucleotides not matched to a gene: 10. CDR3 size: 17 residues. CDR1 is SGHRS, CDR2 YFSETQ, per germline. CDR3 DNA sequence: TGCGCCAGCAGCCCGGGGGGACTGACAAGCTCCTACAATGAGCAGTTCTTC. It specifies CASSPGGLTSSYNEQFF.

The CDR3 spells CASSTGTAPRTYGYTF. CDR3 coding DNA: TGTGCCAGCAGTACCGGGACAGCCCCCCGAACTTATGGCTACACCTTC. The rearrangement uses TRBV6-2 or TRBV6-3 and TRBJ1-2; 7 nucleotides line up with TRBD1. The CDR3 spans 16 residues. Germline trimming cut 5 bases from V and 5 bases from J; bases unmatched to any gene: 14. Germline V lookup: CDR1 MNHEY, CDR2 SVGEGT.

This sequence joins TRBV2 and TRBJ1-6, with 10 bases matching TRBD1. V lost 6 bases, J lost 4 bases, and 3 bases stayed unmatched. The CDR3 contains 15 residues. Germline V gene lookup returns CDR1 SNHLY and CDR2 FYNNEI. The CDR3 protein is CASRGTGDYNSPLHF. DNA of the CDR3: TGTGCCAGCAGGGGGACAGGGGATTATAATTCACCCCTCCACTTT.

V is TRBV19 and J is TRBJ2-3; a possible D gene is TRBD2 (7 bases). Deletions cut 3 bases from V and 4 bases from J, with 14 bases between. The CDR3 runs to 15 residues. CDR1 and CDR2 from the germline V gene are LNHDA and SQIVND (reference sequence). Written as DNA, the CDR3 is TGTGCCAGTAGTATCAGAGGGGGGGCCGCAGATACGCAGTATTTT. Residues: CASSIRGGAADTQYF.